The entry that follows covers one T cell receptor (beta chain) sequence. What it recognizes is unknown. The sample originates from a study of response to subunit inactivated influenza vaccine. Points from the study as a whole: With each seasonal influenza vaccination, the authors suggested, few new T cells are recruited.

Trimming took off 6 bases at V and 5 bases at J, with 17 bases between the two ends. Germline CDR1 and CDR2: SQVTM and ANQGSEA. The CDR3 length is 13 residues. TCRdb reprocessed the RT-PCR reads with MiXCR, giving one entry per CDR3 protein. This sample has 400,000 to 550,000 distinct CDR3 sequences; around 25% occur once, and the top ten carry 1.9%. The J gene is TRBJ2-7, the V gene TRBV29-1; D might be TRBD2 (6 bases). This specimen consisted of CD4+ T cells sorted from PBMCs, obtained around 5 days after vaccination. This receptor was taken from a man aged 50 or older who received an inactivated influenza vaccine. CDR3 in DNA: TGCAGCGTATCAGGAGGGGTCAGGAACGAGCAGTACTTC. Its protein product is CSVSGGVRNEQYF.